The 12 T cell receptor beta chains listed next were all sequenced from one sample in a study of shared clonotypes between healthy human individuals. The assay was immunoSEQ multiplex PCR, and TCRdb's table has in-frame clones only and misses some. In the table there are about half a million clones, 77% of which are singletons. Sequenced input: PBMCs. These receptors were taken from a woman aged 40 to 50 in good health. Some clones in this sample may be carry-over from other donors' samples.

This clone has just one count. The chain couples TRBV11-1 to TRBJ1-2; D unclear. CDR3 size: 14 residues. The ends were cut back, 5 bases at V and 3 bases at J, with 13 bases in the middle. Germline CDR1 and CDR2: SGHAT and FQDESV (reference sequence). CDR3 coding DNA: TGTGCCAGCAGCGAGACACAAGAGTACTATGGCTACACCTTC. This sequence encodes CASSETQEYYGYTF.

In this sample, this clone turned up a few times. The genes are TRBV28 and TRBJ2-7; maybe TRBD2 (6 bases). V dropped 7 bases and J dropped 0 bases, with 13 bases sitting between them. Germline CDR1 and CDR2: MDHEN and SYDVKM. The CDR3 is 14 residues long. The CDR3: CASIPSAYSYEQYF. In DNA form, the CDR3 reads TGTGCCAGCATCCCTAGCGCCTACTCCTACGAGCAGTACTTC. Full variable domain (outside the CDR3, taken from reference TRBV28 and TRBJ2-7): DVKVTQSSRYLVKRTGEKVFLECVQDMDHENMFWYRQDPGLGLRLIYFSYDVKMKEKGDIPEGYSVSREKKERFSLILESASTNQTSMYLCASIPSAYSYEQYFGPGTRLTVT.

The CDR3 sequence is CASSLGTGTGQFF. For the CDR3, the DNA is TGTGCCAGCAGCTTAGGAACAGGGACGGGGCAGTTCTTC. The V call is TRBV7-2, the J call TRBJ2-1; D possibly corresponds to TRBD1 (6 bases). Germline assignment: CDR1 SGHTA and CDR2 FQGNSA. The CDR3 is 13 residues long. Trimming cost V 1 base and J 12 bases, with 13 bases left between them.

V is TRBV30 and J is TRBJ2-2; the match to TRBD2 covers 7 bases. The length of the CDR3 is 15 residues. The J segment lost 4 bases and the V segment lost 2 bases, leaving 7 bases of the junction unmatched. Germline CDR1 GTSNPN, CDR2 SVGIG (reference sequence). The CDR3 DNA is TGTGCCTGGAGTAGACGGACTAGGGGCACCGGGGAGCTGTTTTTT. Protein product: CAWSRRTRGTGELFF.

This chain uses TRBV19 with TRBJ2-5; D tentatively reads TRBD1 or TRBD2 (5 bases each). Trimming pared 9 bases from V and 7 bases from J, leaving 21 bases between. Germline V CDR1 and CDR2: LNHDA, SQIVND (reference sequence). This CDR3 has 14 residues. The chain's CDR3 is CASSSSGAPWTQYF. The CDR3 DNA reads as TGTGCCAGCAGTTCGTCCGGGGCCCCCTGGACCCAGTACTTC.

This chain's CDR3 is CASSEMSPLGGDHQPQHF. The CDR3 region has the DNA TGTGCCAGCAGTGAAATGTCCCCACTAGGAGGGGATCATCAGCCCCAGCATTTT. The rearrangement joins TRBV2 to TRBJ1-5; TRBD1 is a possible D gene (5 bases). The CDR3 is 18 amino acids. V lost 2 bases, J lost 5 bases, and 22 bases lay in between. CDR1 and CDR2 from the germline V gene are SNHLY and FYNNEI.

This clone has a handful of counts. The V and J genes are TRBV11-2 and TRBJ2-5; 7 positions agree with TRBD1. Gene TRBJ2-7 matches the end of the DNA better, so the J call may be wrong. The germline V gene has CDR1 SGHAT and CDR2 FQNNGV. This CDR3 has 15 amino acids. The CDR3 coding sequence is TGTGCCAGCAGCGATCGGACAGGAGGTTTCTACGAGCAGTACTTC. Encoded protein: CASSDRTGGFYEQYF.

The chain is built from TRBV28 and TRBJ2-5; 7 bases agree with TRBD1. The V gene end was trimmed by 3 bases and the J gene end by 5 bases; junction bases not matched to a gene: 3. The CDR3 totals 13 residues. CDR1 and CDR2 from the germline V gene are MDHEN and SYDVKM. The DNA for the CDR3 is TGTGCCAGCAGTTTGACAGGGCCGGAGACCCAGTACTTC. Protein sequence: CASSLTGPETQYF.

Regarding this clone: A far larger clone is one base from this, pointing to a likely read error. V and J are TRBV11-2 and TRBJ2-7; D remains unclear. The CDR3 runs 15 residues. Germline V gene lookup returns CDR1 SGHAT and CDR2 FQNNGV. V dropped 5 bases and J dropped 2 bases, with 16 bases sitting between them. CDR3 nucleotide sequence: TGTGCCAGCAGCATCCTCCGGAACAGAGCCTACGAGCAGTACTTC. Protein sequence: CASSILRNRAYEQYF.

The rearrangement joins TRBV28 to TRBJ1-4; a weak D match, TRBD1 (5 bases). Trimming cost V 7 bases and J 4 bases, with 7 bases left between them. CDR3 length: 12 residues. The V gene's germline CDR1 is MDHEN and CDR2 SYDVKM. The CDR3 region is CASTGDNEKLFF. CDR3 DNA sequence: TGTGCCAGCACGGGGGATAATGAAAAACTGTTTTTT.

This rearrangement joins TRBV30 to TRBJ1-5; a possible D gene is TRBD1 (6 bases). Germline V gene data show CDR1 as GTSNPN and CDR2 as SVGIG (reference sequence). This CDR3 is 13 amino acids long. V lost 2 bases, J lost 4 bases, and 9 bases lay in between. The CDR3 nucleotides are TGTGCCTGGAGTACAGGGCCTAATCAGCCCCAGCATTTT. Its translation: CAWSTGPNQPQHF. Supplemented by reference TRBV30 and TRBJ1-5, the full variable domain reads SQTIHQWPATLVQPVGSPLSLECTVEGTSNPNLYWYRQAAGRGLQLLFYSVGIGQISSEVPQNLSASRPQDRQFILSSKKLLLSDSGFYLCAWSTGPNQPQHFGDGTRLSIL.

The chain carries TRBV5-6 and TRBJ2-3, with D possibly being TRBD2 (7 bases). Germline CDR1 reads SGHDT; CDR2 reads YYEEEE. V lost 4 bases and J 0 bases, leaving 24 bases between the germline ends. This CDR3 spans 19 amino acids. The CDR3 DNA follows: TGTGCCAGCAGCCCGGTCGGGGGGCTGACTAACTTTAGCACAGATACGCAGTATTTT. Amino acid sequence: CASSPVGGLTNFSTDTQYF.